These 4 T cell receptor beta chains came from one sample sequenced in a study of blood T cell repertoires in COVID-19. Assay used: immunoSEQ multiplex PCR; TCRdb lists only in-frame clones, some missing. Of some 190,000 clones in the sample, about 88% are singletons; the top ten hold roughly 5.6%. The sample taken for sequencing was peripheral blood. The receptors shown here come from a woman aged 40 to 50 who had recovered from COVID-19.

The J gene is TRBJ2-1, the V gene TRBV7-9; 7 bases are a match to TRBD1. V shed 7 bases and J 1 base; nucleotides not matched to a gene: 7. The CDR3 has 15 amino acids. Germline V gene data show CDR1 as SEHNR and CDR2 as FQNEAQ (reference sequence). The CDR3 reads CASNSRQGSYNEQFF. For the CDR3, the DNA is TGTGCCAGCAACTCCCGACAGGGATCCTACAATGAGCAGTTCTTC.

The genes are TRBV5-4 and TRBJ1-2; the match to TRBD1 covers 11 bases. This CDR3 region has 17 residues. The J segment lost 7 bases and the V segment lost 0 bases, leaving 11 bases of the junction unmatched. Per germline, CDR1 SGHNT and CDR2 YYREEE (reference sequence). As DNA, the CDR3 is TGTGCCAGCAGCTTGGCGGGGACAGGGGGGCCGGGGTCTGGCTACACCTTC. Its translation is CASSLAGTGGPGSGYTF.

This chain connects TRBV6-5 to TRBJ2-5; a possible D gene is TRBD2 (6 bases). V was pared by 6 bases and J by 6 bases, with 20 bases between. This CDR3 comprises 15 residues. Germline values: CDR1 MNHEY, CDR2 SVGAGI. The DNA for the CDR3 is TGTGCCAGCAGCTTAGCGGCAGAGCTGCCGAAGACCCAGTACTTC. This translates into CASSLAAELPKTQYF.

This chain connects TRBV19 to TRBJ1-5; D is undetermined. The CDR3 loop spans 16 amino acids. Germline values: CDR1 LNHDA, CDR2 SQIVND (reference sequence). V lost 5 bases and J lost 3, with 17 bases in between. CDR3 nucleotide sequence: TGTGCCAGTAGTCCAGAGCCCACCGGGGTCAATCAGCCCCAGCATTTT. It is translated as CASSPEPTGVNQPQHF.